This passage covers 28 T cell receptor beta chains from one sample sequenced in a study of blood T cell repertoires in COVID-19. Using immunoSEQ multiplex PCR, the repertoire was profiled, and TCRdb retains in-frame clones only, with some absent. The data contain under 250,000 clones, around 87% of them singletons. Input material: peripheral blood. The receptors originated from a woman between 70 and 85 years old with active or convalescent COVID-19.

This chain uses TRBV27 with TRBJ1-2; TRBD1 might be the D (5 bases). The CDR3 is 12 residues long. The V and J ends lost 5 bases and 4 bases respectively, with 8 bases between them. From germline, CDR1 is MNHEY and CDR2 SMNVEV (reference sequence). The CDR3 DNA reads as TGTGCCAGCAGTGACAGAGTCTATGGCTACACCTTC. It encodes CASSDRVYGYTF.

This clone showed up just once. The chain is built from TRBV29-1 and TRBJ1-5, with D tentatively TRBD1 (5 bases). This CDR3 spans 13 amino acids. Germline values: CDR1 SQVTM, CDR2 ANQGSEA. The V end was cut by 3 bases, the J end by 5 bases, with 11 bases between. The CDR3 nucleotides are TGCAGCGTTGATCGGGGGGACGATCAGCCCCAGCATTTT. Protein sequence: CSVDRGDDQPQHF.

This clone was recorded only once. The chain carries TRBV13 and TRBJ2-2; 8 positions agree with TRBD1. This CDR3 comprises 15 residues. The ends lost 5 bases at V and 3 bases at J; junction bases unmatched: 5. Per germline, CDR1 PRHDT and CDR2 FYEKMQ (reference sequence). The DNA for the CDR3 is TGTGCCAGCAGCCGGACAGGGAGGTACACCGGGGAGCTGTTTTTT. It is translated as CASSRTGRYTGELFF.

The chain links TRBV5-6 to TRBJ1-5; TRBD1 matches at 8 bases. With V trimmed by 4 bases and J by 3 bases, 6 bases remained unmatched. The V gene's germline CDR1 is SGHDT and CDR2 YYEEEE. The CDR3 is made up of 15 amino acids. Here the CDR3 DNA reads TGTGCCAGCAGCCCCTGGACAGGGATCAATCAGCCCCAGCATTTT. This sequence encodes CASSPWTGINQPQHF.

This clone appeared a few times. The CDR3 is CASSYSLPGSPLHF. In DNA, the CDR3 is TGTGCCAGCAGTTACTCCTTGCCAGGCTCACCCCTCCACTTT. V is TRBV6-2 or TRBV6-3 and J is TRBJ1-6; D is uncertain. The V gene lost 0 bases and the J gene lost 10 bases, with 10 bases spanning the gap. There are 14 residues in the CDR3. Germline loops: CDR1 MNHEY, CDR2 SVGEGT.

The rearrangement links TRBV4-3 to TRBJ2-1, with 11 bases fitting TRBD2. The CDR3 is 14 amino acids. Germline V CDR1 and CDR2: LGHNA, YSLEER. V trimming: 2 bases; J trimming: 9 bases; junction bases outside the gene matches: 3. CDR3 region: CASSQRLAGPEQFF. In nucleotides, the CDR3 is TGCGCCAGCAGCCAACGACTAGCGGGGCCTGAGCAGTTCTTC.

The chain joins TRBV19 to TRBJ2-6; tentative D call: TRBD1 (5 bases). Per the germline V gene, CDR1 is LNHDA and CDR2 is SQIVND (reference sequence). CDR3 length: 19 residues. The V end was cut by 5 bases, the J end by 4 bases, with 24 bases between. CDR3 loop: CASSRPRTPSTSGANVLTF. The CDR3 DNA reads as TGTGCCAGTAGTCGCCCAAGGACACCCTCCACCTCCGGGGCCAACGTCCTGACTTTC.

This chain links TRBV18 with TRBJ2-1; D might be TRBD2 (6 bases). This CDR3 contains 15 residues. Trimming pared 2 bases from V and 1 base from J, leaving 9 bases between. Looked up from germline, CDR1 is KGHSH and CDR2 is LQKENI. This chain's CDR3 is CASSPGGSSYNEQFF. The DNA of the CDR3 is TGTGCCAGCTCACCAGGGGGGAGTTCCTACAATGAGCAGTTCTTC.

The chain employs TRBV5-6 and TRBJ1-4, with a tentative D call TRBD1 (6 bases). The ends were cut back, 1 base at V and 0 bases at J, with 16 bases in the middle. This CDR3 contains 18 residues. Germline loops: CDR1 SGHDT, CDR2 YYEEEE. CDR3 residues: CASSLILGAIPTNEKLFF. Written as DNA, the CDR3 is TGTGCCAGCAGCTTGATCCTGGGGGCAATTCCAACTAATGAAAAACTGTTTTTT.

This chain uses TRBV12-5 with TRBJ1-1; tentatively, D is TRBD1 (6 bases). Germline CDR1 and CDR2: LGHNT and FRNRAP. Trimming removed 7 bases from V and 0 bases from J, with 9 bases in between. The CDR3 runs to 13 residues. The CDR3, as DNA: TGTGCTAGTGCCACAGGGTTGAACACTGAAGCTTTCTTT. This gives the protein CASATGLNTEAFF.

The V gene is TRBV6-5, the J gene TRBJ2-5; TRBD2 agrees at 7 bases. The CDR3 loop spans 15 amino acids. J was trimmed by 2 bases and V by 8 bases; bases with no gene match: 11. The germline V gene encodes CDR1 MNHEY and CDR2 SVGAGI. The CDR3 sequence is CASGWGGRTQETQYF. The CDR3, as DNA: TGTGCCAGCGGCTGGGGGGGACGAACTCAAGAGACCCAGTACTTC.

The sample holds one count of this clone. The J gene is TRBJ2-2, the V gene TRBV6-1, with a weak D call TRBD1 (5 bases). V was clipped by 1 base and J by 5 bases, with 11 bases between them. There are 15 residues in the CDR3. In germline, CDR1 is MNHNS, CDR2 SASEGT. DNA for the CDR3: TGTGCCAGCAGTGAAGACAGGACACGGACCGGGGAGCTGTTTTTT. It translates to CASSEDRTRTGELFF.

The CDR3 DNA sequence: TGTGCCAGCAGCCCCGTTCCCGTCACTGAAGCTTTCTTT. It yields the protein CASSPVPVTEAFF. The chain joins TRBV5-4 to TRBJ1-1, with D hard to call. V gave up 4 bases and J gave up 4 bases, with 11 bases separating them. The CDR3 spans 13 residues. Germline CDR1 is SGHNT and CDR2 is YYREEE (reference sequence).

The CDR3, as DNA: TGTGCCAGCAGCCTTGCGACAGGGGGTGAAAAACTGTTTTTT. Translated: CASSLATGGEKLFF. The chain carries TRBV5-6 and TRBJ1-4; TRBD1 aligns across 9 bases. V trimming: 4 bases; J trimming: 7 bases; junction bases outside the gene matches: 5. Germline loops: CDR1 SGHDT, CDR2 YYEEEE. The CDR3 runs 14 residues.

The V and J genes are TRBV6-6 and TRBJ1-6, with TRBD1 identical over 10 bases. The germline CDR1 and CDR2 sequences are MNHNY and SVGAGI (reference sequence). The CDR3 loop spans 15 amino acids. V lost 2 bases and J lost 11; bases outside the gene matches: 6. This chain's CDR3 is CASSYGGTGETPLHF. The CDR3 bases are TGTGCCAGCAGTTACGGAGGGACAGGGGAGACACCCCTCCACTTT.

The chain is built from TRBV5-1 and TRBJ2-3; TRBD1 is a possible D gene (5 bases). The germline CDR1 and CDR2 sequences are SGHRS and YFSETQ. Trimming pared 1 base from V and 3 bases from J, leaving 6 bases between. The CDR3 has 13 residues. This chain's CDR3 is CASSLSGTDTQYF. In nucleotides, the CDR3 is TGCGCCAGCAGCTTGTCAGGGACAGATACGCAGTATTTT.

This chain links TRBV5-1 with TRBJ2-7, with D possibly TRBD2 on 6 matching bases. V was clipped by 7 bases and J by 2 bases, with 16 bases between them. The CDR3 consists of 14 residues. CDR1 and CDR2 from the germline V gene are SGHRS and YFSETQ. CDR3 residues: CASRESGQTYEQYF. The CDR3 DNA reads as TGCGCCAGCCGGGAGTCGGGCCAGACCTACGAGCAGTACTTC. Combining the CDR3 with reference TRBV5-1 and TRBJ2-7 gives the whole variable domain KAGVTQTPRYLIKTRGQQVTLSCSPISGHRSVSWYQQTPGQGLQFLFEYFSETQRNKGNFPGRFSGRQFSNSRSEMNVSTLELGDSALYLCASRESGQTYEQYFGPGTRLTVT.

This chain connects TRBV27 to TRBJ2-7; 9 nucleotides match TRBD1. J gave up 2 bases and V 4 bases, and 6 bases lay outside the gene matches. The CDR3 is 15 amino acids. Germline V lookup: CDR1 MNHEY, CDR2 SMNVEV (reference sequence). This CDR3 is CASSSGQGIPYEQYF. The CDR3 DNA follows: TGTGCCAGCAGTTCGGGACAGGGAATCCCCTACGAGCAGTACTTC.

This CDR3 reads CASSSRGSGNTIYF. In nucleotides, the CDR3 is TGTGCCAGCAGCTCTAGGGGGTCCGGAAACACCATATATTTT. The genes are TRBV7-2 and TRBJ1-3, with a weak D call TRBD1 (6 bases). The CDR3 is made up of 14 amino acids. The V and J ends lost 4 bases and 4 bases respectively, with 11 bases between them. CDR1 is SGHTA, CDR2 FQGNSA, per germline.

The genes are TRBV6-2 or TRBV6-3 and TRBJ2-2; 12 bases are a match to TRBD2. The CDR3 runs 18 residues. Trimming removed 2 bases from V and 6 bases from J; junction bases left unmatched: 10. From germline, CDR1 is MNHEY and CDR2 SVGEGT. The CDR3 loop reads CASSYPPRLAGAPGELFF. In nucleotides, the CDR3 is TGTGCCAGCAGTTACCCCCCTCGACTAGCGGGGGCCCCCGGGGAGCTGTTTTTT.

In nucleotides, the CDR3 is TGTGCCAGCAGTCCAGGGGTCCTGACCTACGAGCAGTACTTC. Translating it yields CASSPGVLTYEQYF. The V gene is TRBV6-5, the J gene TRBJ2-7; a possible D gene is TRBD1 (6 bases). V was cut by 5 bases and J by 2 bases, with 13 bases left in between. Germline CDR1 MNHEY, CDR2 SVGAGI. This CDR3 comprises 14 residues.

The chain recombines TRBV12-3 or TRBV12-4 with TRBJ1-1, with D hard to call. V lost 2 bases and J 5 bases, leaving 9 bases between the germline ends. CDR3 length equals 13 residues. CDR3 sequence (DNA): TGTGCCAGCAGTTTACGCCCGGGGACTGAAGCTTTCTTT. This sequence encodes CASSLRPGTEAFF.

The rearrangement links TRBV6-1 to TRBJ1-6; D may be TRBD1 (6 bases). Between the trimmed V and J ends, which lost 3 bases and 3 bases, there was a span of 9 bases. Germline V gene sequence: CDR1 MNHNS, CDR2 SASEGT. The CDR3 has 15 residues. The CDR3 nucleotides are TGTGCCAGCAGTGAGGGGGCGTTCTATAATTCACCCCTCCACTTT. It encodes CASSEGAFYNSPLHF.

V is TRBV21-1 and J is TRBJ1-5. TRBV21-1 is reported as a pseudogene. The CDR3 runs 19 residues. CDR3 protein: CASSRKLGGNREDNQPQHF. DNA of the CDR3: TGTGCCAGCAGCAGAAAATTGGGGGGGAACAGGGAGGACAATCAGCCCCAGCATTTT.

This clone has just one count. V usage is TRBV7-2 and J usage is TRBJ2-1, with 8 bases matching TRBD2. Germline V gene lookup returns CDR1 SGHTA and CDR2 FQGNSA. The CDR3 loop spans 14 amino acids. Trimming took 5 bases from V and 6 from J; bases not matched to a gene: 6. The CDR3 loop is CASSRGGPVNEQFF. Here the CDR3 DNA reads TGTGCCAGCAGCCGCGGGGGGCCGGTCAATGAGCAGTTCTTC. Using reference TRBV7-2 and TRBJ2-1 for the parts outside the CDR3, the full variable domain is GAGVSQSPSNKVTEKGKDVELRCDPISGHTALYWYRQSLGQGLEFLIYFQGNSAPDKSGLPSDRFSAERTGGSVSTLTIQRTQQEDSAVYLCASSRGGPVNEQFFGPGTRLTVL.

The chain combines TRBV27 with TRBJ2-7; 7 nucleotides line up with TRBD2. The CDR3 runs 14 residues. The V gene end was trimmed by 6 bases and the J gene end by 0 bases; junction bases not matched to a gene: 5. CDR1 is MNHEY, CDR2 SMNVEV, per germline (reference sequence). CDR3 sequence (DNA): TGTGCCAGCAGATACCGGGACTACTCCTACGAGCAGTACTTC. Protein product: CASRYRDYSYEQYF.

The chain couples TRBV5-4 to TRBJ1-1; TRBD1 matches 7 bases. Losses at the gene ends were 4 bases for V and 6 bases for J; bases not matched to a gene: 3. The CDR3 spans 12 residues. Per the germline V gene, CDR1 is SGHNT and CDR2 is YYREEE (reference sequence). CDR3 sequence reads: CASSAGTAEAFF. CDR3 DNA sequence: TGTGCCAGCAGCGCCGGGACAGCTGAAGCTTTCTTT.

The chain has TRBV18 and TRBJ2-4; D is perhaps TRBD2 (7 bases). The germline V and J ends were trimmed by 4 bases and 8 bases, with 15 bases remaining between them. This CDR3 comprises 14 residues. The germline CDR1 and CDR2 sequences are KGHSH and LQKENI. In DNA, the CDR3 is TGTGCCAGCTCACTCAGGGGAGGGGAGGACATTCAGTACTTC. It specifies CASSLRGGEDIQYF.